The present TCR beta chain was sequenced within a study of persistence of HIV-infected CD4 T cells. Turning to the study itself: Suppressive ART had lasted a median of about eight years.

This was the immunoSEQ version 4 assay in survey mode. Method: immunoSEQ multiplex PCR; TCRdb's copy keeps in-frame clones and lacks some. In the table there are about 7,000 clones, over 60% of which are singletons. Cells were stimulated with CMV-infected fibroblast lysates at 10 ug/mL. Sorting of responding CD4+ T cells relied on upregulated CD40 ligand together with CD69. Trimming removed 8 bases from V and 5 bases from J, with 15 bases in between. CDR3 length equals 13 residues. A note on this clone: Antigen unknown.

The clonotype was recovered from an adult woman with HIV who was CMV-seropositive. V and J are TRBV12-3 or TRBV12-4 and TRBJ2-5; maybe TRBD2 (5 bases). The sample in question was CD4+ T cells sorted from PBMCs after approximately 20-hour stimulation, obtained from a patient who received antiretroviral therapy. The CDR3 sequence: CASVRTRGETQYF. CDR3 DNA sequence: TGTGCCAGCGTGAGGACCCGAGGGGAGACCCAGTACTTC.